This passage covers 6 T cell receptor beta chains from one sample sequenced in a study of blood T cell repertoires in COVID-19. The protocol was immunoSEQ multiplex PCR, while the TCRdb copy is restricted to in-frame clones and leaves out a portion. The table has 200,000 to 250,000 clones, about nine tenths seen once. The source material was peripheral blood. Receptors originate from a woman aged 60-75 years who had recovered from COVID-19.

The chain employs TRBV5-1 and TRBJ1-1; TRBD1 matches 10 bases. Germline lookup yields CDR1 SGHRS and CDR2 YFSETQ. V dropped 0 bases and J dropped 11; count of bases not matched to a gene: 7. The CDR3 runs 14 residues. The CDR3 here is CASSLGDRGLEAFF. CDR3 DNA: TGCGCCAGCAGCTTGGGGGACAGGGGTTTGGAGGCTTTCTTT.

The CDR3 DNA reads as TGTGCCATGCAGGGTGCCGGGGCCAACGTCCTGACTTTC. Translated, it gives CAMQGAGANVLTF. The V call is TRBV10-3, the J call TRBJ2-6; D is perhaps TRBD1 (5 bases). From germline, CDR1 is ENHRY and CDR2 SYGVKD. Trimming stripped 9 bases from V and 4 bases from J, with 10 bases between. The CDR3 spans 13 residues.

The rearrangement links TRBV7-2 to TRBJ1-2; D call uncertain. Germline V lookup: CDR1 SGHTA, CDR2 FQGNSA. Trimming left V 4 bases short and J 2 bases short, with 11 bases between. CDR3 length: 14 residues. DNA of the CDR3: TGTGCCAGCAGCTCCGAGGCGGGCAACTATGGCTACACCTTC. Protein product: CASSSEAGNYGYTF.

The sample holds one count of this clone. The rearrangement joins TRBV12-3 or TRBV12-4 to TRBJ2-5; 10 nucleotides align to TRBD2. The ends lost 8 bases at V and 7 bases at J; junction bases unmatched: 7. There are 13 residues in the CDR3. CDR3 in DNA: TGTGCCAGCGGCAGCGGGGGGGCCTGGACCCAGTACTTC. This codes for CASGSGGAWTQYF.

This clone was counted only a few times. The rearrangement uses TRBV9 and TRBJ2-1; 7 nucleotides agree with TRBD2. There are 17 residues in the CDR3. The V and J ends lost 4 bases and 3 bases, in that order; junction bases with no gene match: 13. CDR1 SGDLS and CDR2 YYNGEE come from the germline V gene. The CDR3, as DNA: TGTGCCAGCAGCCCTCGGGGAGGGTCCCTTATCTACAATGAGCAGTTCTTC. It codes for CASSPRGGSLIYNEQFF.

The rearrangement links TRBV7-2 to TRBJ2-3; 10 bases line up with TRBD2. This CDR3 is built from 18 residues. The germline CDR1 and CDR2 sequences are SGHTA and FQGNSA. With 5 bases clipped from V and 3 bases from J, the junction kept 14 bases outside the gene matches. CDR3 loop: CASSPPSGGPLGTDTQYF. The DNA for the CDR3 is TGTGCCAGCAGCCCTCCTAGCGGGGGCCCCCTCGGGACAGATACGCAGTATTTT.